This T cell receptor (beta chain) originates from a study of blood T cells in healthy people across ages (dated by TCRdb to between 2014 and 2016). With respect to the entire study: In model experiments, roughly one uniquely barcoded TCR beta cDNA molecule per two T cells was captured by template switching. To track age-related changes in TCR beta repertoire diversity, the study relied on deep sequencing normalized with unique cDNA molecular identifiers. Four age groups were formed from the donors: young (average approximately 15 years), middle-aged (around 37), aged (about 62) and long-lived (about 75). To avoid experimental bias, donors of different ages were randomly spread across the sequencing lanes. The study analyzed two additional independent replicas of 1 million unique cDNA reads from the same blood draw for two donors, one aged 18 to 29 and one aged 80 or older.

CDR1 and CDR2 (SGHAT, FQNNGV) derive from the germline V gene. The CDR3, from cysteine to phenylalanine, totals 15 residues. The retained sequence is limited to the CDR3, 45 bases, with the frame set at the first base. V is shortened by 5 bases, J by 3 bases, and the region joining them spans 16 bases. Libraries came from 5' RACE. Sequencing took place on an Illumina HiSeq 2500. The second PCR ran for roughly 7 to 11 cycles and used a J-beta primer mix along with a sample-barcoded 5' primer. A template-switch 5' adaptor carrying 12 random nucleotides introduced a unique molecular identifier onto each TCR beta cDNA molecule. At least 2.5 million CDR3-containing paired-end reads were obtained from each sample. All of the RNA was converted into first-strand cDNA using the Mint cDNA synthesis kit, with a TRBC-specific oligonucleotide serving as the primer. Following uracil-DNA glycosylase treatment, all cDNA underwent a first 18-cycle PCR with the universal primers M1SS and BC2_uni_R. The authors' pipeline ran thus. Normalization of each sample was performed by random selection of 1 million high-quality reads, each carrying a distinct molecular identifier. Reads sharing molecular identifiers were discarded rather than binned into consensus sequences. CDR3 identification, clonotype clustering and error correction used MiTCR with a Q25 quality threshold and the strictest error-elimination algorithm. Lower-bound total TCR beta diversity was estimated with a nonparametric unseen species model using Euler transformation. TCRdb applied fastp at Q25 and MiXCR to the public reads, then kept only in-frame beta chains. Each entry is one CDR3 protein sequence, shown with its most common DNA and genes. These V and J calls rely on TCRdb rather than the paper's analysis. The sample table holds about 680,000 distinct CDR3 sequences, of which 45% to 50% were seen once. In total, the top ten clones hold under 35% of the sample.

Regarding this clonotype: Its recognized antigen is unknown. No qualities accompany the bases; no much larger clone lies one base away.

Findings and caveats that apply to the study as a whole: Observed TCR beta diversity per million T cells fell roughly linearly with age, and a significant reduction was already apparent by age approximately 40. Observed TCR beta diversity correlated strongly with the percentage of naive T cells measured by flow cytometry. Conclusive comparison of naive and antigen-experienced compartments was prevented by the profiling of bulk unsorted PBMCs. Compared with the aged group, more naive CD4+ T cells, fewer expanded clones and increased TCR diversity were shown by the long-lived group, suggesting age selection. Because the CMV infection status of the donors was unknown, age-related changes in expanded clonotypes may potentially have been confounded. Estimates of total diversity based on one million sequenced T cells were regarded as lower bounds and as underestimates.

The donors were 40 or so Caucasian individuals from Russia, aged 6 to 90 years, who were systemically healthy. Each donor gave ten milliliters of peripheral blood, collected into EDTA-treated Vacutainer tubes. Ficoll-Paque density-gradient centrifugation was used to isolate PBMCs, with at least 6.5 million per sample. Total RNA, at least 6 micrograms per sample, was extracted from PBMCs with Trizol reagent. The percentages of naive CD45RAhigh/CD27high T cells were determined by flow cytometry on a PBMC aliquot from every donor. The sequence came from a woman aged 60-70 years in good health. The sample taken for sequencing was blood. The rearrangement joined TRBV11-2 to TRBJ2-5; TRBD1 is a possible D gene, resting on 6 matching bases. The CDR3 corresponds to CASSVRTAGEETQYF. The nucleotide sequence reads TGTGCCAGCAGCGTCAGAACGGCAGGGGAAGAGACCCAGTACTTC.